The entry below gives a single TCR beta chain sequence along with its context. Antigen unknown. The sample comes from a study of follicular helper T cells after annual influenza vaccination. CDR1 and CDR2 (germline): DFQATT, SNEGSKA (reference sequence). Trimming took 7 bases from V and 2 from J, leaving 8 bases between them. The CDR3 extends over 11 amino acids. Time point: 2014-2015 season, pre-vaccination. Excluded were substance abuse, HIV/AIDS, active cancer, immunomodulatory drugs and active illness. Overall study findings and caveats: Each annual vaccination recalled recurring oligoclonal ICOS+CD38+ cTfh clonotypes. The much larger non-cTfh compartments may have been undersampled. ICOS+CD38+ cTfh clonality tracked population frequency, and its change tracked circulating plasmablast change.

The assay was immunoSEQ multiplex PCR, and TCRdb's table has in-frame clones only and misses some. The sample lists some 10,000 clones; 70% to 85% were seen once. The starting material was CXCR5- memory CD4+ T cells sorted from blood, obtained on the day of influenza vaccination. J is TRBJ2-5 and V is TRBV20-1; D is unclear. The origin of this receptor is an adult who received the influenza vaccine. The CDR3 DNA follows: TGCAGTGTTAGGCTTCAAGAGACCCAGTACTTC. Translating gives CSVRLQETQYF.